The rows below give T cell receptor beta chains drawn from one sample of a study of CD8+CD57+ T cells in acquired aplastic anemia. MiXCR was run by TCRdb on the reads, yielding one entry per CDR3 protein. The sample contains roughly 98,000 distinct CDR3 sequences, roughly two thirds of which appear only once. Input material: sorted CD4+, CD8+, or CD8+CD57+ T cells (not recorded which) from PBMCs. These receptors were collected from a human donor with aplastic anemia. Each CDR3 is given with its conserved first and last residue. The D gene is left open where the match is weak. Not all rows give a size; the values are once, few, many and, for expanded clones, a class.

j_gene | len | d_gene | abundance | v_gene | CDR3aa | CDR3nt
TRBJ2-5 | 14 | TRBD1 | few | TRBV2 | CAVARQGTQETQYF | TGTGCCGTGGCGAGACAGGGGACCCAAGAGACCCAGTACTTC
TRBJ2-7 | 15 | TRBD1 | . | TRBV2 | CASSMDRDGSYEQYF | TGTGCCAGCAGTATGGACAGGGATGGCTCCTACGAGCAGTACTTC
TRBJ1-4 | 11 | . | . | TRBV7-9 | CASSSALELFF | TGTGCCAGCAGCTCCGCCCTTGAACTGTTTTTT
TRBJ2-1 | 13 | TRBD2 | . | TRBV24-1 | CATSDPLAGSYFF | TGTGCCACCAGTGACCCGTTAGCGGGATCTTATTTCTTC
TRBJ2-1 | 15 | . | . | TRBV7-8 | CASSGGQGLYNEQFF | TGTGCCAGCAGTGGGGGGCAGGGGCTTTACAATGAGCAGTTCTTC
TRBJ2-7 | 16 | . | . | TRBV24-1 | CATSDWDSLLISEQYF | TGTGCCACCAGTGATTGGGACTCGCTGCTGATAAGCGAGCAGTACTTC
TRBJ2-1 | 15 | TRBD2 | . | TRBV20-1 | CSAIGGTSVYNEQFF | TGCAGTGCCATCGGCGGGACTAGCGTTTACAATGAGCAGTTCTTC
TRBJ2-7 | 14 | TRBD2 | . | TRBV20-1 | CSARWGGGRYEQYF | TGCAGTGCTAGGTGGGGCGGGGGGCGTTACGAGCAGTACTTC
TRBJ1-2 | 14 | . | few | TRBV20-1 | CSARFRDGNGGYTF | TGCAGTGCTAGATTCCGGGACGGCAATGGCGGCTACACCTTC
TRBJ1-5 | 15 | TRBD1 | . | TRBV20-1 | CSAVEGQGLNQPQHF | TGCAGTGCAGTAGAGGGACAGGGACTCAATCAGCCCCAGCATTTT
TRBJ1-6 | 18 | . | . | TRBV15 | CATSREETGLSYNSPLHF | TGTGCCACCAGCAGGGAAGAAACAGGGCTCTCCTATAATTCACCCCTCCACTTT
TRBJ1-5 | 15 | TRBD1 | . | TRBV4-1 | CASSQEGQVNQPQHF | TGCGCCAGCAGCCAGGAGGGACAGGTCAATCAGCCCCAGCATTTT
TRBJ2-5 | 15 | TRBD2 | few | TRBV7-2 | CASSLGLAGQETQYF | TGTGCCAGCAGCTTGGGGTTAGCGGGGCAAGAGACCCAGTACTTC
TRBJ2-7 | 14 | TRBD1 | . | TRBV24-1 | CATSDPGQGYEQYF | TGTGCCACCAGTGATCCGGGACAGGGCTACGAGCAGTACTTC
TRBJ2-7 | 14 | . | . | TRBV7-9 | CASSSGILFAEQYF | TGTGCCAGCAGCTCGGGTATATTGTTTGCCGAGCAGTACTTC
TRBJ1-1 | 13 | TRBD1 | . | TRBV20-1 | CSARGQGETEAFF | TGCAGTGCTCGGGGACAGGGGGAAACTGAAGCTTTCTTT